The rows below give T cell receptor beta chains drawn from one sample of a study of human T cells and chemical hapten exposure. In TCRdb, the RACE reads were re-called with MiXCR into one record per CDR3 protein. The sample carries 350,000 to 450,000 distinct CDR3 sequences, roughly 5.3% recorded once. The material sequenced was whole blood, taken in connection with sensitization to the hapten diphenylcyclopropenone (DPC). The receptors here all came from a woman in her 50s with alopecia areata. Some clones in this sample may be carry-over from other donors' samples. The CDR3 runs from the conserved cysteine through the conserved F or W. Each record gives: clone size, D gene, J gene, V gene, CDR3 protein, CDR3 DNA. The D gene is left open where the match is weak. Rows may omit the clone size; those that give it use once, few, many or a size class.

>NA|TRBD1|TRBJ2-6|TRBV27
CASSTRGQGQIFGANVLTF
TGTGCCAGCAGTACACGAGGACAGGGTCAGATCTTTGGGGCCAACGTCCTGACTTTC
>NA|NA|TRBJ1-1|TRBV28
CASSIPVSSGGTEAFF
TGTGCCAGCAGCATACCTGTTTCTTCAGGTGGCACTGAAGCTTTCTTT
>NA|NA|TRBJ2-3|TRBV5-4
CASSQERSSTDTQYF
TGTGCCAGCAGCCAGGAGCGATCTAGCACAGATACGCAGTATTTT
>many|NA|TRBJ1-3|TRBV20-1
CSARANGNTIYF
TGCAGTGCTAGAGCAAATGGAAACACCATATATTTT
>NA|TRBD2|TRBJ2-3|TRBV20-1
CSARDPFGRASPDTQYF
TGCAGTGCTAGAGACCCCTTTGGGAGGGCCTCACCAGATACGCAGTATTTT
>many|TRBD1|TRBJ2-7|TRBV3-1
CASRFRDRASYEQYF
TGTGCCAGCAGGTTCCGGGACAGGGCATCGTACGAGCAGTACTTC
>many|TRBD1|TRBJ2-7|TRBV4-1
CASSQVGGQGYEQYF
TGCGCCAGCAGCCAAGTCGGGGGACAGGGTTACGAGCAGTACTTC
>few|NA|TRBJ2-2|TRBV5-1
CASSLDQGLEELFF
TGCGCCAGCAGCTTGGATCAGGGTCTCGAGGAGCTGTTTTTT
>many|NA|TRBJ2-3|TRBV4-3
CASSQGPGGADTQYF
TGCGCCAGCAGCCAAGGTCCCGGCGGGGCAGATACGCAGTATTTT
>few|NA|TRBJ1-2|TRBV6-1
CASSEWGESGHGYTF
TGTGCCAGCAGTGAATGGGGGGAAAGTGGGCATGGCTACACCTTC
>many|TRBD2|TRBJ2-7|TRBV5-5
CASSRTSGRDYYEQYF
TGTGCCAGCAGCCGTACTAGCGGGAGGGATTACTACGAGCAGTACTTC
>NA|NA|TRBJ2-1|TRBV5-6
CASSPRRAEQFF
TGTGCCAGCAGCCCGAGGAGGGCTGAGCAGTTCTTC
>many|NA|TRBJ1-2|TRBV20-1
CSADHGDYGYTF
TGCAGTGCTGATCATGGGGACTATGGCTACACCTTC
>many|TRBD1|TRBJ1-2|TRBV12-3/TRBV12-4
CASGDSHYGYTF
TGTGCCAGCGGGGACAGCCACTATGGCTACACCTTC
>many|NA|TRBJ1-1|TRBV10-3
CATSTGMGTEAFF
TGTGCCACCTCAACAGGGATGGGGACTGAAGCTTTCTTT
>many|NA|TRBJ2-3|TRBV9
CASSPQGQLITDTQYF
TGTGCCAGCAGCCCCCAAGGACAATTGATCACAGATACGCAGTATTTT
>many|NA|TRBJ1-1|TRBV7-8
CASSQRRVTEAFF
TGTGCCAGCAGCCAGAGGAGAGTCACTGAAGCTTTCTTT
>NA|NA|TRBJ1-6|TRBV15
CATSVTRGDSPLHF
TGTGCCACCAGCGTGACAAGAGGCGATTCACCCCTCCACTTT
>many|TRBD2|TRBJ2-3|TRBV20-1
CSAPDLDILAEDTQYF
TGCAGTGCTCCTGACCTGGACATCCTAGCGGAGGATACGCAGTATTTT
>many|NA|TRBJ1-1|TRBV7-8
CASSSLGISEAFF
TGTGCCAGCAGCTCCCTAGGGATCTCTGAAGCTTTCTTT
>many|TRBD1|TRBJ2-2|TRBV5-1
CASSQIPGGRTGELFF
TGCGCCAGCAGTCAGATACCAGGGGGCCGGACCGGGGAGCTGTTTTTT
>many|TRBD1|TRBJ1-2|TRBV7-9
CASSPGTGGNNGYTF
TGTGCCAGCAGCCCGGGGACAGGGGGCAACAATGGCTACACCTTC
>many|NA|TRBJ2-7|TRBV28
CASSPGQGGYEQYF
TGTGCCAGCAGCCCAGGACAGGGAGGGTACGAGCAGTACTTC
>NA|NA|TRBJ1-3|TRBV6-5
CASSLLIPGSSGNTIYF
TGTGCCAGCAGCTTACTCATCCCCGGCAGCTCTGGAAACACCATATATTTT
>many|NA|TRBJ2-2|TRBV7-8
CASSLVRKDTGELFF
TGTGCCAGCAGCTTAGTGAGGAAGGACACCGGGGAGCTGTTTTTT
>few|NA|TRBJ1-1|TRBV18
CASSHSRTGYTEAFF
TGTGCCAGCTCACACTCGAGGACGGGTTACACTGAAGCTTTCTTT
>NA|NA|TRBJ1-3|TRBV12-3/TRBV12-4
CASRAGTQGRNTIYF
TGTGCCAGCAGGGCCGGGACCCAGGGGCGGAACACCATATATTTT
>many|TRBD2|TRBJ2-3|TRBV20-1
CSASSLRLAGFTQYF
TGCAGTGCTAGCTCGCTTAGGCTAGCGGGATTTACGCAGTATTTT
>many|TRBD2|TRBJ2-2|TRBV10-2
CASIARELIAGELFF
TGCGCCAGCATAGCGCGGGAGCTCATTGCCGGGGAGCTGTTTTTT
>few|NA|TRBJ2-1|TRBV12-3/TRBV12-4
CASSLFGTPPYNEQFF
TGTGCCAGCAGTTTATTCGGGACCCCCCCTTACAATGAGCAGTTCTTC
>many|NA|TRBJ2-5|TRBV19
CASSIRNKETQYF
TGTGCCAGTAGTATCCGGAATAAAGAGACCCAGTACTTC
>NA|NA|TRBJ1-1|TRBV29-1
CSVEQGSEAFF
TGCAGCGTTGAACAGGGCTCTGAAGCTTTCTTT
>many|TRBD1|TRBJ2-1|TRBV30
CAWSGGTGPNEQFF
TGTGCCTGGAGCGGCGGGACAGGCCCCAATGAGCAGTTCTTC
>many|TRBD2|TRBJ2-7|TRBV28
CASSSSSGSVYEQYF
TGTGCCAGCAGTTCCTCTAGCGGGAGCGTCTACGAGCAGTACTTC
>many|NA|TRBJ2-3|TRBV14
CASSSRPNSRSVDTQYF
TGTGCCAGCAGCTCTCGCCCCAACAGTCGGTCAGTTGATACGCAGTATTTT
>many|NA|TRBJ2-1|TRBV24-1
CATSDKQGVGEQFF
TGTGCCACCAGTGACAAACAGGGAGTCGGTGAGCAGTTCTTC
>few|TRBD1|TRBJ1-2|TRBV12-3/TRBV12-4
CASSSGQAGGYTF
TGTGCCAGCAGTTCGGGACAGGCGGGCGGCTACACCTTC
>many|NA|TRBJ2-5|TRBV10-2
CASSESWFPITGQETQYF
TGCGCCAGCAGTGAGTCATGGTTCCCGATAACAGGGCAAGAGACCCAGTACTTC
>many|NA|TRBJ2-5|TRBV18
CASSPPNEETQYF
TGTGCCAGCTCACCACCGAATGAAGAGACCCAGTACTTC
>many|NA|TRBJ2-1|TRBV6-2/TRBV6-3
CASSYQIHNEQFF
TGTGCCAGCAGTTATCAGATACACAATGAGCAGTTCTTC
>few|NA|TRBJ1-5|TRBV4-1
CASSHLLQLEQPQHF
TGCGCCAGCAGCCACCTTCTACAGTTGGAACAGCCCCAGCATTTT
>many|NA|TRBJ2-3|TRBV20-1
CSAATDTQYF
TGCAGCGCCGCTACAGATACGCAGTATTTT
>many|NA|TRBJ1-2|TRBV7-2
CASSLPEDYNYGYTF
TGTGCCAGCAGCTTACCAGAAGACTATAACTATGGCTACACCTTC
>few|NA|TRBJ1-5|TRBV29-1
CSVASGVGDQPQHF
TGCAGCGTTGCTTCTGGGGTTGGGGATCAGCCCCAGCATTTT
>few|NA|TRBJ1-2|TRBV21-1
CASSSPDSRGYTF
TGTGCCAGCAGCTCCCCGGACAGCCGAGGCTACACCTTC
>few|TRBD1|TRBJ1-2|TRBV18
CASTFSGGGYGYTF
TGTGCCAGCACCTTCTCAGGGGGCGGCTATGGCTACACCTTC